These 13 T cell receptor beta chains were all obtained from the same sample, sequenced in a study of blood T cells in healthy people across ages. The second PCR ran about 6 to 11 cycles with a sample-barcoded 5' primer and J-beta primers. TCRdb re-called the 5' RACE reads through MiXCR, storing one row per CDR3 protein. The sample records about 680,000 distinct CDR3 sequences, 45% to 50% being singletons. Sequencing input: blood. The receptors stem from a woman between 55 and 75 years old in good health.

Comments on this clonotype: One junction end disagrees with the germline gene, perhaps due to a read error. The chain joins TRBV5-1 to TRBJ1-6; possibly TRBD1 for D (6 bases). Germline assignment: CDR1 SGHRS and CDR2 YFSETQ. The CDR3 is 16 residues long. The CDR3 here is CASSLTGSSYNAPPHF. The CDR3, as DNA: TGCGCCAGCAGCTTAACAGGGAGCTCCTATAATGCACCCCCCCACTTT. Full variable domain (rest looked up from reference TRBV5-1 and TRBJ1-6): KAGVTQTPRYLIKTRGQQVTLSCSPISGHRSVSWYQQTPGQGLQFLFEYFSETQRNKGNFPGRFSGRQFSNSRSEMNVSTLELGDSALYLCASSLTGSSYNAPPHFGNGTRLTVT.

Details on this clonotype: Here the CDR3 omits its conserved ending phenylalanine or tryptophan, so a read error is the likely source. The DNA is omitted, as the CDR3 cannot be located on it reliably, and the CDR3 follows TCRdb's listing. The chain carries TRBV11-1 and TRBJ2-5; the table's D call, TRBD1, was not checked against the DNA. The germline V gene encodes CDR1 SGHAT and CDR2 FQDESV (reference sequence). The CDR3 adds up to 14 amino acids, both ends counted. The CDR3: CASRPGTVQETRYL.

The chain recombines TRBV20-1 with TRBJ2-5; D remains unclear. This CDR3 comprises 13 residues. CDR1 is DFQATT, CDR2 SNEGSKA, per germline (reference sequence). Trimming cost V 5 bases and J 7 bases, with 17 bases left between them. CDR3 in amino acids: CSAQIRVTGTQYF. As DNA, the CDR3 is TGCAGTGCTCAAATAAGGGTCACGGGGACCCAGTACTTC.

This clonotype was observed a handful of times. The J gene is TRBJ2-2, the V gene TRBV7-9, with TRBD1 identical over 7 bases. The CDR3 is 14 amino acids. The germline V gene has CDR1 SEHNR and CDR2 FQNEAQ (reference sequence). The junction had 8 bases not matched to a gene; V was cut back by 7 bases and J by 6 bases. The DNA of the CDR3 is TGTGCCAGCACCATACAGGGGACCGCCGGGGAGCTGTTTTTT. As protein: CASTIQGTAGELFF.

The rearrangement links TRBV11-2 to TRBJ2-1; 9 bases are a match to TRBD2. V shed 0 bases, J shed 13 bases, and the junction held 1 base outside the gene matches. Looked up from germline, CDR1 is SGHAT and CDR2 is FQNNGV. This CDR3 has 12 amino acids. CDR3 DNA sequence: TGTGCCAGCAGCTTAGAACTAGCGGGCCAGTTCTTC. Translating gives CASSLELAGQFF.

As DNA, the CDR3 is TGTGCCAGCAGCGCAGAACAGGGGTACGAGCAGTACTTC. Amino acids: CASSAEQGYEQYF. The rearrangement uses TRBV7-6 and TRBJ2-7; 7 bases are a match to TRBD1. CDR1 and CDR2 from the germline V gene are SGHVS and FNYEAQ. There are 13 residues in the CDR3. J lost 4 bases, V lost 5 bases, and 5 bases had no gene match.

This clonotype was seen only a few times. The rearrangement uses TRBV7-6 and TRBJ2-6; the D is unclear. Trimming removed 1 base from V and 0 bases from J, with 7 bases in between. CDR1 is SGHVS, CDR2 FNYEAQ, per germline. CDR3 size: 16 residues. CDR3 region: CASSLGQNSGANVLTF. The CDR3 bases are TGTGCCAGCAGCTTAGGGCAAAACTCTGGGGCCAACGTCCTGACTTTC.

The table lists this clonotype with a few counts. The chain carries TRBV3-1 and TRBJ1-1; perhaps TRBD1 as D (5 bases). CDR3 length: 14 amino acids. V was cut by 4 bases and J by 3 bases, with 12 bases left in between. Germline V gene data show CDR1 as LGHDT and CDR2 as YNNKEL (reference sequence). Here the CDR3 reads CASSLRQPYTEAFF. The CDR3 nucleotides read TGTGCCAGCAGCCTACGACAGCCTTACACTGAAGCTTTCTTT.

There are a few counts of this clonotype. V and J are TRBV10-3 and TRBJ2-1; 7 bases are shared with TRBD2. V shed 7 bases and J 5 bases; nucleotides not matched to a gene: 8. Germline V gives CDR1 ENHRY, CDR2 SYGVKD. The CDR3 extends over 14 amino acids. CDR3 DNA: TGTGCCATCAAGGGCGGGAGTTTGGACAATGAGCAGTTCTTC. Protein product: CAIKGGSLDNEQFF.

The chain combines TRBV10-3 with TRBJ2-3; TRBD2 is a possible D gene (5 bases). There are 13 residues in the CDR3. Trimming took off 4 bases at V and 4 bases at J, with 9 bases between the two ends. Per germline, CDR1 ENHRY and CDR2 SYGVKD. In DNA form, the CDR3 reads TGTGCCATCAGTGTCTTGGAGGCAGATACGCAGTATTTT. Its translation: CAISVLEADTQYF.

Regarding this clonotype: A much larger clone sits a single nucleotide away, making a read error possible. The chain links TRBV20-1 to TRBJ2-7; TRBD2 is a possible D gene (5 bases). The CDR3 runs 14 residues. Germline CDR1 reads DFQATT; CDR2 reads SNEGSKA (reference sequence). Trimming stripped 6 bases from V and 7 bases from J, with 22 bases between. This chain's CDR3 is CSAGGLLAYNEQYF. The DNA for the CDR3 is TGCAGTGCCGGAGGACTCCTAGCCTACAATGAGCAGTACTTC.

The chain links TRBV28 to TRBJ2-3, with 8 bases that match TRBD2. V dropped 7 bases and J dropped 1; count of bases not matched to a gene: 16. The length of the CDR3 is 18 residues. Germline V CDR1 and CDR2: MDHEN, SYDVKM. The CDR3 sequence: CASTLAGLVASGTDTQYF. CDR3 coding DNA: TGTGCCAGCACCCTGGCGGGACTAGTCGCTTCCGGCACAGATACGCAGTATTTT.

This clonotype was detected many times. V usage is TRBV4-3 and J usage is TRBJ2-1, with 13 positions matching TRBD2. Trimming took 4 bases from V and 5 from J; bases not matched to a gene: 14. CDR1 and CDR2 (germline): LGHNA, YSLEER. CDR3 size: 19 residues. This CDR3 is CASSLTTSTSGRPHNEQFF. The CDR3 DNA reads TGCGCCAGCAGCCTGACGACCTCGACTAGCGGGAGGCCTCACAATGAGCAGTTCTTC.